What follows are 9 T cell receptor beta chains derived from one specimen sequenced in a study of blood T cell repertoires in COVID-19. The table came from immunoSEQ multiplex PCR; TCRdb's copy has only in-frame clones and leaves some out. The profile shows tens of thousands of clones, 70% to 85% of them singletons. Sequencing was performed on peripheral blood. Every receptor here comes from a man between 65 and 85 years old with acute or convalescent COVID-19.

In DNA form, the CDR3 reads TGTGCCAGCAGGGACTTGAACAATGAGCAGTTCTTC. It is translated as CASRDLNNEQFF. The gene calls are TRBV2 and TRBJ2-1, with a weak D call TRBD2 (5 bases). The CDR3 spans 12 residues. CDR1 and CDR2 (germline): SNHLY, FYNNEI. V was clipped by 6 bases and J by 5 bases, with 8 bases between them.

The chain uses TRBV12-3 or TRBV12-4 and TRBJ2-1, with D uncertain. V was cut by 6 bases and J by 5 bases, with 5 bases left in between. The CDR3 spans 11 residues. CDR3 in DNA: TGTGCCAGCAGCCTAAACAATGAGCAGTTCTTC. It yields the protein CASSLNNEQFF.

The chain recombines TRBV5-5 with TRBJ1-2, with D perhaps TRBD1 (6 bases). Germline V gene sequence: CDR1 SGHKS, CDR2 YYEKEE (reference sequence). The CDR3 extends over 14 amino acids. Trimming cost V 3 bases and J 0 bases, with 9 bases left between them. CDR3 DNA: TGTGCCAGCAGCTGGGGACATACTAACTATGGCTACACCTTC. Encoded protein: CASSWGHTNYGYTF. The full variable domain, its missing parts supplied by reference TRBV5-5 and TRBJ1-2, is DAGVTQSPTHLIKTRGQQVTLRCSPISGHKSVSWYQQVLGQGPQFIFQYYEKEERGRGNFPDRFSARQFPNYSSELNVNALLLGDSALYLCASSWGHTNYGYTFGSGTRLTVV.

In the case of this clone: A junction boundary mismatches the germline segment, possibly from a read error. J is TRBJ2-7 and V is TRBV10-1, with 9 bases that match TRBD2. CDR1 and CDR2 (germline): WNHNN, SYGVQD (reference sequence). The CDR3 is 12 residues long. In DNA form, the CDR3 reads TGCGCCAGCAGTGACCCTAGCGGGACCCCCCACTTC. This sequence encodes CASSDPSGTPHF.

The rearrangement uses TRBV20-1 and TRBJ2-7, with 8 bases lining up with TRBD2. Germline lookup yields CDR1 DFQATT and CDR2 SNEGSKA (reference sequence). CDR3 length equals 14 residues. J lost 3 bases, V lost 3 bases, and 7 bases had no gene match. CDR3 nucleotides: TGCAGTGCTAGTGACTCCAGCGGGAGCTACGAGCAGTACTTC. This encodes CSASDSSGSYEQYF.

The V call is TRBV9, the J call TRBJ2-5, with 12 positions matching TRBD1. Germline CDR1 reads SGDLS; CDR2 reads YYNGEE. The CDR3 consists of 18 residues. V dropped 0 bases and J dropped 2; count of bases not matched to a gene: 8. CDR3 coding DNA: TGTGCCAGCAGCGTAGGTCCCGGGACAGGGGGCTTTCAAGAGACCCAGTACTTC. Its translation is CASSVGPGTGGFQETQYF.

This rearrangement joins TRBV12-5 to TRBJ1-2; D may be TRBD1 (6 bases). This CDR3 contains 14 residues. Germline V lookup: CDR1 LGHNT, CDR2 FRNRAP. The V end was cut by 5 bases, the J end by 0 bases, with 10 bases between. DNA of the CDR3: TGTGCTAGTGGTCTAACAGGGACTAACTATGGCTACACCTTC. Translating gives CASGLTGTNYGYTF.

This clone was observed a single time. This chain joins TRBV19 and TRBJ2-7; D possibly corresponds to TRBD1 (6 bases). This CDR3 contains 13 residues. CDR1 is LNHDA and CDR2 is SQIVND in the germline V gene (reference sequence). Trimming left V 2 bases short and J 5 bases short, with 10 bases between. The CDR3 coding sequence is TGTGCCAGTAGTATACAGGGGTCCAACGAGCAGTACTTC. Protein product: CASSIQGSNEQYF.

As for this clone: Other DNA sequences in this sample translate to the same CDR3. The J gene is TRBJ2-1, the V gene TRBV19, with 13 bases aligning to TRBD2. CDR1 and CDR2 from the germline V gene are LNHDA and SQIVND (reference sequence). The CDR3 length is 17 residues. Trimming removed 0 bases from V and 7 bases from J; junction bases left unmatched: 6. Written as DNA, the CDR3 is TGTGCCAGTAGTATAGAGGGGACTAGCGGGATACGGAATGAGCAGTTCTTC. The encoded protein is CASSIEGTSGIRNEQFF. Complete variable domain (other parts from reference TRBV19 and TRBJ2-1): DGGITQSPKYLFRKEGQNVTLSCEQNLNHDAMYWYRQDPGQGLRLIYYSQIVNDFQKGDIAEGYSVSREKKESFPLTVTSAQKNPTAFYLCASSIEGTSGIRNEQFFGPGTRLTVL.